Listed below are T cell receptor beta chains from one sample, sequenced in a study of blood T cell repertoires in COVID-19. Only in-frame clones appear in the TCRdb table, and some are missing; sequencing was by immunoSEQ multiplex PCR. The sample records about 270,000 clones, around 82% being singletons. The material sequenced was peripheral blood. The source of these receptors is a woman aged 18-29 years with acute or convalescent COVID-19. Both conserved end residues are part of each CDR3. D genes are given only for firm matches. Where a row states a size, it is once, few, many or the class of an expanded clone; other rows omit it.

TGTGCCAGCTCACCGCGGCTGACGGAGCAGTTCTTC	CASSPRLTEQFF	TRBJ2-1	TRBV18	.	.
TGTGCCAGCAGCTTCTCAGGGGCTGATACTGAAGCTTTCTTT	CASSFSGADTEAFF	TRBJ1-1	TRBV7-8	.	.
TGTGCCAGCAGCCCTCCTCTTTACGAGCAGTACTTC	CASSPPLYEQYF	TRBJ2-7	TRBV28	.	few
TGTGCCAGCAGCCCTGGGCTAGCGGGGAACGAGCAGTACTTC	CASSPGLAGNEQYF	TRBJ2-7	TRBV27	TRBD2	.
TGTGCCAGCAGCTTAGCGTCGTACAATGAGCAGTTCTTC	CASSLASYNEQFF	TRBJ2-1	TRBV11-2	.	.
TGCGCCAGCAGCTTGGACGGGAGGGCCATCTCTGAGCAGTTCTTC	CASSLDGRAISEQFF	TRBJ2-1	TRBV5-1	TRBD2	.
TGTGCCAGTAGTAGCCGGGACAGGGGGCCGGCTAACTATGGCTACACCTTC	CASSSRDRGPANYGYTF	TRBJ1-2	TRBV19	TRBD1	.
TGTGCCAGCTCAGGGGAGCGCACCGGGGAGCTGTTTTTT	CASSGERTGELFF	TRBJ2-2	TRBV19	.	.
TGCGCCTCATCGGAGGGCACTGAAGCTTTCTTT	CASSEGTEAFF	TRBJ1-1	TRBV10-2	.	.
TGTGCCAGCAGCTTGCTCAGCGGGGGCCAAGAGACCCAGTACTTC	CASSLLSGGQETQYF	TRBJ2-5	TRBV5-6	TRBD2	few
TGTGCCAGCCGGTGGGGCGGGACCGCCTACGAGCAGTACTTC	CASRWGGTAYEQYF	TRBJ2-7	TRBV6-5	.	.
TGTGCCTGGAGGGAAACAGGGGCAGATACGCAGTATTTT	CAWRETGADTQYF	TRBJ2-3	TRBV30	TRBD1	.
TGTGCCAGCAGCCAAGTACCAGGGACCGGGGAGCTGTTTTTT	CASSQVPGTGELFF	TRBJ2-2	TRBV3-1/TRBV3-2	.	.
TGTGCCAGTAGTTTCACAGGGAGCGACTACGAGCAGTACTTC	CASSFTGSDYEQYF	TRBJ2-7	TRBV19	.	.
TGTGCCAGCAGTGAATGGGGGGGGTATGGCTACACCTTC	CASSEWGGYGYTF	TRBJ1-2	TRBV2	.	few
TGTGCCAGCAGTAGGACAAGAGTTACCTACGAGCAGTACTTC	CASSRTRVTYEQYF	TRBJ2-7	TRBV27	.	.
TGTGCCAGCACCCTCCCCCGGGACATGCCCTACGAGCAGTACTTC	CASTLPRDMPYEQYF	TRBJ2-7	TRBV27	.	.
TGTGCCAGCAGCTGGACCTGGGGAGATGAAAAACTGTTTTTT	CASSWTWGDEKLFF	TRBJ1-4	TRBV5-5	.	.
TGTGCCAGCAGGATTCCAGGTTTAGCCAAAAACATTCAGTACTTC	CASRIPGLAKNIQYF	TRBJ2-4	TRBV28	.	.
TGTGCCATCGGGGGGACGGCGTATAATTCACCCCTCCACTTT	CAIGGTAYNSPLHF	TRBJ1-6	TRBV10-3	.	.
TGTGCCAGCAGTTCCATCCCGGGTGGGGGCTACACCTTC	CASSSIPGGGYTF	TRBJ1-2	TRBV27	.	.
TGTGCCAGCAGTGATCAGAATAGCAATCAGCCCCAGCATTTT	CASSDQNSNQPQHF	TRBJ1-5	TRBV6-1	.	.
TGTGCCAGCAGCGGACAGGGGGTCTATGGCTACACCTTC	CASSGQGVYGYTF	TRBJ1-2	TRBV28	TRBD1	.
TGTGCCAGCAGGGAGACGGGACAGGGAAATAATTCACCCCTCCACTTT	CASRETGQGNNSPLHF	TRBJ1-6	TRBV6-4	TRBD1	.
TGTGCCAGCAGCCTACTGGGGGGAGGTTCACCCCTCCACTTT	CASSLLGGGSPLHF	TRBJ1-6	TRBV7-6	.	.
TGTGCCAGCAGCTTAGGACTAGCTGAAGAGACCCAGTACTTC	CASSLGLAEETQYF	TRBJ2-5	TRBV7-4	TRBD2	.
TGTGCCAGCAGCTACGGTAGCGGGGTAAACACCGGGGAGCTGTTTTTT	CASSYGSGVNTGELFF	TRBJ2-2	TRBV7-2	TRBD2	.
TGTGCCAGCAGCTTCAGACAGGCGCAAGAGACCCAGTACTTC	CASSFRQAQETQYF	TRBJ2-5	TRBV5-6	.	.
TGTGCCAGTAGTATAGGGACAGGACTCTCTGGGGCCAACGTCCTGACTTTC	CASSIGTGLSGANVLTF	TRBJ2-6	TRBV19	TRBD1	few
TGTGCCAGCAGTTACTCCCCCCAGCGCTCATACGAGCAGTACTTC	CASSYSPQRSYEQYF	TRBJ2-7	TRBV6-5	.	.
TGTGCCAGCAGTACCGGACAGGGTTATGGCTACACCTTC	CASSTGQGYGYTF	TRBJ1-2	TRBV12-3/TRBV12-4	TRBD1	once
TGTGCCAGCAGTGGGCGGGAGTACAGGGGGAATGAGCAGTTCTTC	CASSGREYRGNEQFF	TRBJ2-1	TRBV7-9	.	.